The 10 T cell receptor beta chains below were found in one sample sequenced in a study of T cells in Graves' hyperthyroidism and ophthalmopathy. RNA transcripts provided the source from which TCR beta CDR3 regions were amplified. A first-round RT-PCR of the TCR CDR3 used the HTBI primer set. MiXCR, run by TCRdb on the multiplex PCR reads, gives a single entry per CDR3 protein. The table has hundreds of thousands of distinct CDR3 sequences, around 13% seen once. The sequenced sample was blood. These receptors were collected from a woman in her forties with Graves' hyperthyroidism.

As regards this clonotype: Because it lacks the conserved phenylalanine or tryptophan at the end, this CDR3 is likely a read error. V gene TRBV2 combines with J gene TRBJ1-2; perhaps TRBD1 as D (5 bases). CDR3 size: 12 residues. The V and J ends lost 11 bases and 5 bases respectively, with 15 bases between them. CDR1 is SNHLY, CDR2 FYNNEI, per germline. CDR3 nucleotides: TGTGCCGGGTTGGACACTCGATATGGCTACACCCTC. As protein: CAGLDTRYGYTL.

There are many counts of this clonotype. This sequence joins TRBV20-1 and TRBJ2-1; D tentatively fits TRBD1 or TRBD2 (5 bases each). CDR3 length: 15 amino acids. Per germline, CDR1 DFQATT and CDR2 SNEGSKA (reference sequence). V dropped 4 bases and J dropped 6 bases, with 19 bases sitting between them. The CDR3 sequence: CSANRGLPWGNEQFF. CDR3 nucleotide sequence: TGCAGTGCTAATCGGGGCTTACCATGGGGCAATGAGCAGTTCTTC.

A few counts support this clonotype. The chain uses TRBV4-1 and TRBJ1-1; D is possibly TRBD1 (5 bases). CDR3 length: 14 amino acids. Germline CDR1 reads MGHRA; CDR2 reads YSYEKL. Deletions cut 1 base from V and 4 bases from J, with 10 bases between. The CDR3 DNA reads TGCGCCAGCAGCCAAGCAGGGTTCGTCACTGAAGCTTTCTTT. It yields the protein CASSQAGFVTEAFF.

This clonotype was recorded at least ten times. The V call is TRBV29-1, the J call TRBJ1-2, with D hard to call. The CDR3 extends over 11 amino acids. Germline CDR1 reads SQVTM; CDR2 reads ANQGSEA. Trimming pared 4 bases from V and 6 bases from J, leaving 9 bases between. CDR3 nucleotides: TGCAGCGTTGCGGGAGGAAATGGCTACACCTTC. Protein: CSVAGGNGYTF. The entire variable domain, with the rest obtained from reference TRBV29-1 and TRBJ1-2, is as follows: SAVISQKPSRDICQRGTSLTIQCQVDSQVTMMFWYRQQPGQSLTLIATANQGSEATYESGFVIDKFPISRPNLTFSTLTVSNMSPEDSSIYLCSVAGGNGYTFGSGTRLTVV.

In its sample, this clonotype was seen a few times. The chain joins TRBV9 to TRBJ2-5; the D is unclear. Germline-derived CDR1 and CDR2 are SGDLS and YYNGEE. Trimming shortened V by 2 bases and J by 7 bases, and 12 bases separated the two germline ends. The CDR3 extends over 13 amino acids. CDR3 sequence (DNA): TGTGCCAGCAGCGTGTCGGGCCCCGGGACCCAGTACTTC. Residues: CASSVSGPGTQYF.

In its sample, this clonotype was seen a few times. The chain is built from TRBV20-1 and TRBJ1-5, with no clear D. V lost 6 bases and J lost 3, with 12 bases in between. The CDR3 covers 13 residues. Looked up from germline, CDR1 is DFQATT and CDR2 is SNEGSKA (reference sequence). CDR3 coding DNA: TGCAGTGCCAGTAAGGAAGCCAATCAGCCCCAGCATTTT. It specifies CSASKEANQPQHF.

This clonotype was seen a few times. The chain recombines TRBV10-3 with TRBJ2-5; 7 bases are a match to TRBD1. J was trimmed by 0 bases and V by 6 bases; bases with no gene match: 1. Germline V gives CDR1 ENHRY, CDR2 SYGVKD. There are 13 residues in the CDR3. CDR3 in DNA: TGTGCCATCAGCACAGGGGACCAAGAGACCCAGTACTTC. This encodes CAISTGDQETQYF.

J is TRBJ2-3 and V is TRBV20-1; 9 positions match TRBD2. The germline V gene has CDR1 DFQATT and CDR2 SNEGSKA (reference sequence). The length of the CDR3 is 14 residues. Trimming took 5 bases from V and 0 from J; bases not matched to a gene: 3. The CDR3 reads CSAPGTSSTDTQYF. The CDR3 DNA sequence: TGCAGTGCTCCCGGGACTAGCAGCACAGATACGCAGTATTTT.

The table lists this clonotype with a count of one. The CDR3 spells CASSLRTVAFF. The CDR3 region has the DNA TGTGCCAGCAGCTTAAGGACAGTGGCTTTCTTT. The rearrangement joins TRBV7-9 to TRBJ1-1; a weak D match, TRBD1 (6 bases). Trimming left V 2 bases short and J 11 bases short, with 9 bases between. CDR1 and CDR2 (germline): SEHNR, FQNEAQ (reference sequence). The CDR3 has 11 amino acids.

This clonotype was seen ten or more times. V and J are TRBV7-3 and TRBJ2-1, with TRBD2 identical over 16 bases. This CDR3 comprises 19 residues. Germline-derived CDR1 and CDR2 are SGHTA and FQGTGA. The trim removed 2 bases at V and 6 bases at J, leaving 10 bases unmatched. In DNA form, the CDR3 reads TGTGCCAGCAGCTTAGGGGGACTAGCGGGAGGGCCAATAGGCAATGAGCAGTTCTTC. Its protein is CASSLGGLAGGPIGNEQFF.